This T cell receptor beta chain was profiled in a study of shared clonotypes between healthy human individuals. Study findings and constraints: Sampling covered nothing but blood. Tissue TCR repertoires likely differ from those found in blood.

The length of the CDR3 is 15 residues. Germline lookup yields CDR1 SGHAT and CDR2 FQNNGV. V gave up 1 base and J gave up 0 bases, with 6 bases separating them. Profiling relied on immunoSEQ multiplex PCR, and the TCRdb table lists in-frame clones only, not all of them. The repertoire has some 470,000 clones, 70% to 80% of them found once; the top ten carry roughly 13%. As concerns this clone: Its specificity is not known.

The V and J genes are TRBV11-2 and TRBJ2-2; no clear D. The TCR sequence derives from a middle-aged woman in good health. Some clones in this sample may be carry-over from other donors' samples. Input material: PBMCs. The CDR3 sequence is CASSLGLANTGELFF. DNA of the CDR3: TGTGCCAGCAGCTTAGGGCTAGCGAACACCGGGGAGCTGTTTTTT.